Each of the 2 T cell receptor beta chains below was sequenced from the same sample in a study of T cell responses to AZD1222 COVID-19 vaccine. Only in-frame clones appear in the TCRdb table, and some are missing; sequencing was by immunoSEQ multiplex PCR. The sample contains over 120,000 clones, roughly 93% of which appear only once. The specimen comprised peripheral blood, sampled after recovery from COVID-19. The source of these receptors is an adult who had recovered from COVID-19.

V is TRBV10-3 and J is TRBJ2-2, with 8 bases that match TRBD1. Per the germline V gene, CDR1 is ENHRY and CDR2 is SYGVKD. CDR3 length: 16 residues. The V segment lost 6 bases and the J segment 0 bases; nucleotides outside the gene matches: 6. CDR3 in amino acids: CAIRTNRGSNTGELFF. The CDR3 bases are TGTGCCATCAGGACGAACAGGGGGTCGAACACCGGGGAGCTGTTTTTT.

The J gene is TRBJ2-3, the V gene TRBV6-5; 8 bases are shared with TRBD2. V shed 8 bases and J 5 bases; nucleotides not matched to a gene: 6. CDR1 and CDR2 from the germline V gene are MNHEY and SVGAGI. CDR3 length: 13 residues. The CDR3 DNA reads TGTGCCAGCGAGGGACTAGAGGAAGATACGCAGTATTTT. Translating it yields CASEGLEEDTQYF.